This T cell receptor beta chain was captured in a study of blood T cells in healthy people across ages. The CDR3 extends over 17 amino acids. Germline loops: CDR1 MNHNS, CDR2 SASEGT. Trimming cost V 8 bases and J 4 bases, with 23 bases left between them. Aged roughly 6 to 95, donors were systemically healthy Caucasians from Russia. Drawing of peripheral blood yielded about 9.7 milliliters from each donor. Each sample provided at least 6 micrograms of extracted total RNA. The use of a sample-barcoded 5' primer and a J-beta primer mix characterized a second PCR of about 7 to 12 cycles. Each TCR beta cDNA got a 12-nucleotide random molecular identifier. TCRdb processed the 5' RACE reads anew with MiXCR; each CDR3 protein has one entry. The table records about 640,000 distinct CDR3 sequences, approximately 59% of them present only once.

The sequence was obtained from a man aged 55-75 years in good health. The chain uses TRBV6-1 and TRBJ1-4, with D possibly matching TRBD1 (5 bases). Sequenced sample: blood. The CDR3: CASSGEFQGGDNEKLFF. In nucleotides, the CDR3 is TGTGCCAGCTCCGGGGAGTTCCAGGGAGGGGATAATGAAAAACTGTTTTTT.